The present TCR beta chain was sequenced within a study of early T cells in non-severe SARS-CoV-2 infection. MiXCR was run by TCRdb on the 5' RACE reads, yielding one entry per CDR3 protein. The sample includes around 71,000 distinct CDR3 sequences, 13% to 15% seen only once; the top ten take around 3.6%. The sample holds a few counts of this clonotype. Per the germline V gene, CDR1 is PRHDT and CDR2 is FYEKMQ (reference sequence). This CDR3 comprises 14 residues. V gave up 8 bases and J gave up 6 bases; unmatched junction bases: 10. The clonotype originates from an adult who was a healthcare worker with PCR-confirmed SARS-CoV-2 infection or an uninfected control (not recorded which). Source: whole blood, taken at baseline. The chain recombines TRBV13 with TRBJ2-1; 7 bases are a match to TRBD2. The CDR3 loop reads CASSRGGSGNEQFF. The DNA of the CDR3 is TGTGCCAGCTCCAGAGGCGGGAGTGGCAATGAGCAGTTCTTC.